Below are 22 T cell receptor beta chains sequenced from a single sample in a study of T-cell reconstitution after alpha-beta-depleted transplantation in children. Library preparation (for TCRbeta) was performed with unique molecular identifiers. From the PCR reads, TCRdb called clonotypes with MiXCR, one entry per CDR3 protein. Among around 530,000 distinct CDR3 sequences listed, approximately 29% were seen once. The source material was PBMCs from the stem cell graft donor, sampled from the stem cell graft. The receptors here all came from a human donor who donated a stem cell graft to a child with aplastic anemia.

This sequence joins TRBV20-1 and TRBJ2-1, with TRBD2 matching 14 bases. The J segment lost 7 bases and the V segment lost 1 base, leaving 6 bases of the junction unmatched. Per the germline V gene, CDR1 is DFQATT and CDR2 is SNEGSKA (reference sequence). The CDR3 contains 16 residues. CDR3 sequence reads: CSARGSGLAGVNEQFF. As DNA, the CDR3 is TGCAGTGCTAGAGGGTCGGGACTAGCGGGAGTGAATGAGCAGTTCTTC.

The chain carries TRBV12-3 or TRBV12-4 and TRBJ2-3, with no clear D. V lost 2 bases and J lost 0, with 9 bases in between. This CDR3 contains 15 residues. The CDR3, as DNA: TGTGCCAGCAGTTTAATCATGATCAGCACAGATACGCAGTATTTT. Translated, it gives CASSLIMISTDTQYF.

For the CDR3, the DNA is TGTGCCACCAGTGATGTATACAGGGGAGCTGAAGCTTTCTTT. This gives the protein CATSDVYRGAEAFF. The rearrangement joins TRBV24-1 to TRBJ1-1, with 7 bases identical to TRBD1. V trimming: 3 bases; J trimming: 6 bases; junction bases outside the gene matches: 6. Per the germline V gene, CDR1 is KGHDR and CDR2 is SFDVKD. CDR3 length: 14 residues.

This rearrangement joins TRBV7-2 to TRBJ2-1; D unclear. The CDR3 totals 11 residues. Germline V gives CDR1 SGHTA, CDR2 FQGNSA. The V gene lost 1 base and the J gene lost 14 bases, with 9 bases spanning the gap. The CDR3 reads CASSLVLDKFF. Written as DNA, the CDR3 is TGTGCCAGCAGCTTAGTTCTAGACAAGTTCTTC. Full variable domain (remainder filled in from reference TRBV7-2 and TRBJ2-1): GAGVSQSPSNKVTEKGKDVELRCDPISGHTALYWYRQSLGQGLEFLIYFQGNSAPDKSGLPSDRFSAERTGGSVSTLTIQRTQQEDSAVYLCASSLVLDKFFGPGTRLTVL.

The chain joins TRBV6-5 to TRBJ1-6, with 8 bases identical to TRBD1. The V gene end was trimmed by 2 bases and the J gene end by 7 bases; junction bases not matched to a gene: 13. CDR3 length: 18 residues. Germline values: CDR1 MNHEY, CDR2 SVGAGI. Here the CDR3 reads CASSYHYTQGAKNSPLHF. The CDR3 DNA reads as TGTGCCAGCAGTTACCACTATACCCAGGGGGCGAAGAATTCACCCCTCCACTTT.

This clonotype was counted once. The J gene is TRBJ1-5, the V gene TRBV24-1, with 8 nucleotides matching TRBD1. CDR1 KGHDR and CDR2 SFDVKD come from the germline V gene. Trimming removed 3 bases from V and 5 bases from J; junction bases left unmatched: 11. CDR3 length equals 17 residues. The CDR3 loop is CATSDPGQGSLDQPQHF. The CDR3 DNA sequence: TGTGCCACCAGTGATCCAGGACAGGGAAGTCTAGATCAGCCCCAGCATTTT.

This chain joins TRBV7-6 and TRBJ2-3; D gene ambiguous. CDR1 SGHVS and CDR2 FNYEAQ come from the germline V gene. The CDR3 runs 14 residues. V lost 2 bases and J 6 bases, leaving 12 bases between the germline ends. The CDR3: CASSLLSLGDTQYF. Here the CDR3 DNA reads TGTGCCAGCAGCTTACTGTCTCTTGGGGATACGCAGTATTTT.

The rearrangement uses TRBV7-6 and TRBJ2-7; 8 bases map to TRBD2. Losses at the gene ends were 7 bases for V and 8 bases for J; bases not matched to a gene: 13. The CDR3 runs 14 residues. The germline V gene has CDR1 SGHVS and CDR2 FNYEAQ. CDR3 region: CASTPREGGAKQYF. The CDR3 bases are TGTGCCAGCACCCCACGGGAGGGGGGTGCTAAGCAGTACTTC.

A few counts support this clonotype. CDR3 residues: CSARRAGLNNEQFF. CDR3 in DNA: TGCAGTGCTAGAAGAGCGGGACTAAACAATGAGCAGTTCTTC. The V and J genes are TRBV20-1 and TRBJ2-1; TRBD2 matches 7 bases. V trimming: 2 bases; J trimming: 5 bases; junction bases outside the gene matches: 6. Germline V gene sequence: CDR1 DFQATT, CDR2 SNEGSKA (reference sequence). The CDR3 runs 14 residues.

This clonotype has a handful of counts. CDR3 DNA: TGTGCCAGTAGCGTGGAACAGTACTATGGCTACACCTTC. Translated, it gives CASSVEQYYGYTF. This chain uses TRBV19 with TRBJ1-2; no firm D call. CDR3 length equals 13 residues. Trimming shortened V by 6 bases and J by 3 bases, and 11 bases separated the two germline ends. CDR1 and CDR2 (germline): LNHDA, SQIVND (reference sequence).

CDR3 protein: CASSFGVEQFF. CDR3 DNA sequence: TGCGCCAGCAGCTTCGGGGTTGAGCAGTTCTTC. V is TRBV5-1 and J is TRBJ2-1; the D gene is possibly TRBD2 (5 bases). V lost 2 bases and J 9 bases, leaving 6 bases between the germline ends. CDR1 SGHRS and CDR2 YFSETQ come from the germline V gene. The CDR3 has 11 residues.

The genes are TRBV5-8 and TRBJ2-2, with D unclear. The germline V gene encodes CDR1 SGHTS and CDR2 YDEGEE. The CDR3 contains 12 residues. V lost 5 bases, J lost 5 bases, and 7 bases lay in between. CDR3 nucleotides: TGTGCCAGCAGGACCCCGACCGGGGAGCTGTTTTTT. Protein: CASRTPTGELFF.

The genes are TRBV27 and TRBJ2-1; D is perhaps TRBD1 (5 bases). The germline gives CDR1 MNHEY, CDR2 SMNVEV (reference sequence). The CDR3 covers 15 residues. V gave up 5 bases and J gave up 2 bases, with 13 bases separating them. CDR3 sequence: CASSPDNTAYNEQFF. DNA for the CDR3: TGTGCCAGCAGTCCGGACAACACGGCCTACAATGAGCAGTTCTTC.

There are a few counts of this clonotype. The J gene is TRBJ2-7, the V gene TRBV24-1; tentatively, D is TRBD1 (5 bases). The CDR3 loop spans 13 amino acids. Germline V gene sequence: CDR1 KGHDR, CDR2 SFDVKD. Trimming took 4 bases from V and 7 from J, leaving 13 bases between them. The CDR3 here is CATSDPGQSEQYF. In DNA form, the CDR3 reads TGTGCCACCAGTGACCCAGGACAAAGTGAGCAGTACTTC.

The chain carries TRBV9 and TRBJ2-3; TRBD2 agrees at 7 bases. Germline values: CDR1 SGDLS, CDR2 YYNGEE. After removal of 6 bases from V and 3 bases from J, the junction contained 10 bases not matched to a gene. The CDR3 is 15 residues long. The CDR3 reads CASTPGGSQTDTQYF. The CDR3 DNA is TGTGCCAGCACCCCTGGCGGGAGTCAGACAGATACGCAGTATTTT. The entire variable domain, with the rest obtained from reference TRBV9 and TRBJ2-3, is as follows: DSGVTQTPKHLITATGQRVTLRCSPRSGDLSVYWYQQSLDQGLQFLIQYYNGEERAKGNILERFSAQQFPDLHSELNLSSLELGDSALYFCASTPGGSQTDTQYFGPGTRLTVL.

This clonotype has only a few counts. V usage is TRBV9 and J usage is TRBJ2-1, with D perhaps matching TRBD2 (7 bases). The CDR3 length is 15 residues. From germline, CDR1 is SGDLS and CDR2 YYNGEE. The V end lost 3 bases, the J end lost 4 bases, and 14 bases lay between the germline ends. CDR3 amino acids: CASSGRGEGYNEQFF. Written as DNA, the CDR3 is TGTGCCAGCAGCGGTAGGGGGGAGGGTTACAATGAGCAGTTCTTC.

The chain couples TRBV29-1 to TRBJ2-5, with a weak D call TRBD2 (5 bases). V shed 6 bases and J shed 2 bases, with 19 bases lying between them. Germline V CDR1 and CDR2: SQVTM, ANQGSEA. This CDR3 contains 15 residues. Here the CDR3 reads CSVKGLKDMQETQYF. CDR3 coding DNA: TGCAGCGTAAAAGGACTCAAAGATATGCAAGAGACCCAGTACTTC.

The rearrangement joins TRBV11-2 to TRBJ2-3; D unclear. V lost 2 bases to trimming and J lost 3 bases, with 12 bases between them. The length of the CDR3 is 15 residues. Germline CDR1 SGHAT, CDR2 FQNNGV. The CDR3 nucleotides are TGTGCCAGCAGCTTACTTTCATCAGTAACAGATACGCAGTATTTT. The encoded protein is CASSLLSSVTDTQYF.

This clonotype was seen only a few times. This rearrangement joins TRBV20-1 to TRBJ1-2; 7 bases are a match to TRBD1. Looked up from germline, CDR1 is DFQATT and CDR2 is SNEGSKA (reference sequence). Losses at the gene ends were 2 bases for V and 6 bases for J; bases not matched to a gene: 6. This CDR3 is 13 amino acids long. The CDR3: CSARPTGVDGYTF. CDR3 DNA: TGCAGTGCTAGACCTACAGGGGTGGATGGCTACACCTTC.

This sequence joins TRBV5-6 and TRBJ1-5, with 8 bases identical to TRBD1. The CDR3 totals 21 residues. Germline trimming cut 0 bases from V and 1 base from J; bases unmatched to any gene: 18. CDR1 is SGHDT and CDR2 is YYEEEE in the germline V gene. CDR3 sequence (DNA): TGTGCCAGCAGCTTGGAGTGGCTTGCGACAGGGGTATTTGGGAGCAATCAGCCCCAGCATTTT. Translation: CASSLEWLATGVFGSNQPQHF.

Turning to this clonotype: The junction shows a germline mismatch at one end, possibly a read error. The J gene is TRBJ1-2, the V gene TRBV5-5; no firm D call. The CDR3 runs to 13 residues. CDR1 SGHKS and CDR2 YYEKEE come from the germline V gene (reference sequence). CDR3 sequence (DNA): TGTGCCAGCAGCTTGGTTGAATCGGGTGGCCACACCTTC. Translation gives CASSLVESGGHTF.

The chain combines TRBV30 with TRBJ2-1; tentatively, D is TRBD1 (8 bases). Trimming cost V 7 bases and J 4 bases, with 26 bases left between them. CDR1 is GTSNPN, CDR2 SVGIG, per germline (reference sequence). This CDR3 is built from 17 residues. This chain's CDR3 is CASTRGLGGVVYNEQFF. CDR3 in DNA: TGTGCCTCGACCAGGGGGCTAGGGGGGGTGGTTTACAATGAGCAGTTCTTC.